Below, 8 T cell receptor beta chains from the same sample are listed, as sequenced in a study of identical twins. TCRdb called the 5' RACE reads again in MiXCR, with one record for every CDR3 protein. Of fewer than 550,000 distinct CDR3 sequences listed, over 11% are singletons. This same sample was also taken into another study, of yellow fever vaccine responses in identical twins.

Input material: CD4+ T cells sorted from blood. All receptors come from a young woman in good health.

The genes are TRBV20-1 and TRBJ2-5, with TRBD2 matching 8 bases. CDR1 and CDR2 (germline): DFQATT, SNEGSKA (reference sequence). CDR3 length equals 16 residues. The V gene end was trimmed by 5 bases and the J gene end by 7 bases; junction bases not matched to a gene: 18. The CDR3 loop is CSAEPAGGPGFATQYF. The CDR3 DNA follows: TGCAGTGCTGAGCCGGCGGGGGGTCCCGGGTTCGCGACCCAGTACTTC.

This clonotype has more than one count but fewer than ten. This chain links TRBV11-2 with TRBJ2-1; D uncertain. The CDR3 totals 18 residues. V was clipped by 1 base and J by 0 bases, with 16 bases between them. CDR1 is SGHAT, CDR2 FQNNGV, per germline. The CDR3 nucleotides read TGTGCCAGCAGCTTAGTGATCCTGACCCCGAGCTCCTACAATGAGCAGTTCTTC. The encoded protein is CASSLVILTPSSYNEQFF.

The chain carries TRBV5-1 and TRBJ1-6, with D uncertain. CDR1 is SGHRS and CDR2 is YFSETQ in the germline V gene. CDR3 length: 13 residues. Between the trimmed V and J ends, which lost 5 bases and 4 bases, there was a span of 7 bases. CDR3 nucleotide sequence: TGCGCCAGCAGATGGAGTTATAATTCACCCCTCCACTTT. Its translation is CASRWSYNSPLHF.

The chain joins TRBV6-1 to TRBJ2-7; D remains ambiguous. CDR1 is MNHNS, CDR2 SASEGT, per germline. V lost 7 bases to trimming and J lost 3 bases, with 16 bases between them. The CDR3 has 14 amino acids. CDR3 in DNA: TGTGCCAGCAACAAGAACTCGCGAAACTACGAGCAGTACTTC. Its translation is CASNKNSRNYEQYF.

This sequence joins TRBV7-2 and TRBJ1-1, with TRBD1 as a possible D gene (5 bases). Germline CDR1 SGHTA, CDR2 FQGNSA. V lost 6 bases and J 5 bases, leaving 16 bases between the germline ends. The CDR3 contains 14 residues. The CDR3 sequence is CASRVGRENTEAFF. The CDR3 region has the DNA TGTGCCAGCAGGGTTGGCAGGGAGAATACTGAAGCTTTCTTT.

This clonotype has a handful of counts. The chain carries TRBV5-5 and TRBJ2-5; D perhaps matches TRBD2 (6 bases). The germline CDR1 and CDR2 sequences are SGHKS and YYEKEE (reference sequence). This CDR3 region has 17 residues. Trimming stripped 4 bases from V and 0 bases from J, with 19 bases between. Here the CDR3 DNA reads TGTGCCAGCAGCCCGGAACGGGGGACCGTGTACCAAGAGACCCAGTACTTC. This sequence encodes CASSPERGTVYQETQYF.

This chain connects TRBV7-2 to TRBJ2-3; D is ambiguous. Trimming cost V 1 base and J 7 bases, with 6 bases left between them. Germline V CDR1 and CDR2: SGHTA, FQGNSA. CDR3 length: 12 residues. The CDR3: CASSLDQYTQYF. As DNA, the CDR3 is TGTGCCAGCAGCTTAGACCAATATACGCAGTATTTT.

This clonotype was detected a few times. The chain employs TRBV7-8 and TRBJ2-3; D unresolved. Germline CDR1 and CDR2: SGHVS and FQNEAQ. V was trimmed by 5 bases and J by 6 bases, leaving 12 bases between them. This CDR3 is built from 13 residues. The CDR3 bases are TGTGCCAGCAGCCAAGGTTTTGCGGATACGCAGTATTTT. It encodes CASSQGFADTQYF.